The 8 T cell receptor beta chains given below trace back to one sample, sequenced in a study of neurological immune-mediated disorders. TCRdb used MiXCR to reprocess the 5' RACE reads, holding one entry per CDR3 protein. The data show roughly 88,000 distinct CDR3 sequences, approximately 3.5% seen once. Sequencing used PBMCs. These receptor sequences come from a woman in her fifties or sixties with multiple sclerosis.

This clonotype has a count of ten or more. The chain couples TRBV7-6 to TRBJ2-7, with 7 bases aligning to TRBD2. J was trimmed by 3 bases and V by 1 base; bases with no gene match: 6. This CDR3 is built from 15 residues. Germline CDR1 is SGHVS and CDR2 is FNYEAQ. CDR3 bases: TGTGCCAGCAGCTTAGGGCAGGGAGGGAACTACGAGCAGTACTTC. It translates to CASSLGQGGNYEQYF.

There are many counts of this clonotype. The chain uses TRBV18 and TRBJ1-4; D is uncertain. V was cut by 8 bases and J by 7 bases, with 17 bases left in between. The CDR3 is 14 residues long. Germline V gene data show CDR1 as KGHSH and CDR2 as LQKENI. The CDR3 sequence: CASHRSPVGEKLFF. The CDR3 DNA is TGTGCCAGCCACCGGTCCCCGGTGGGTGAAAAACTGTTTTTT.

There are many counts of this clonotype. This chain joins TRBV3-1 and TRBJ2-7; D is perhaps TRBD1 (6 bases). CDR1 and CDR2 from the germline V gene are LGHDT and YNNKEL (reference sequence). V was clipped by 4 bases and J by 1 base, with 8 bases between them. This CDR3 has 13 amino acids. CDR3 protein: CASSRGTSYEQYF. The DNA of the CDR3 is TGTGCCAGCAGCCGTGGGACATCCTACGAGCAGTACTTC.

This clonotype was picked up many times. The DNA of the CDR3 is TGCGCCAGCAGCCCCTTGGGGGGGAGCCAAGAGACCCAGTACTTC. It translates to CASSPLGGSQETQYF. V and J are TRBV5-1 and TRBJ2-5; 7 nucleotides line up with TRBD2. The CDR3 runs to 15 residues. The germline V gene has CDR1 SGHRS and CDR2 YFSETQ. With 4 bases clipped from V and 1 base from J, the junction kept 7 bases outside the gene matches.

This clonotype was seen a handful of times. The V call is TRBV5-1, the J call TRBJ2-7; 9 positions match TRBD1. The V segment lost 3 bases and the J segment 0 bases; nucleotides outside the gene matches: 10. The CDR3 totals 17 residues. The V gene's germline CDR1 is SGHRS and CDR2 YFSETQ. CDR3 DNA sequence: TGCGCCAGCAGCTCTGGGACAGGGTCCGGTTTCTCCTACGAGCAGTACTTC. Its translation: CASSSGTGSGFSYEQYF.

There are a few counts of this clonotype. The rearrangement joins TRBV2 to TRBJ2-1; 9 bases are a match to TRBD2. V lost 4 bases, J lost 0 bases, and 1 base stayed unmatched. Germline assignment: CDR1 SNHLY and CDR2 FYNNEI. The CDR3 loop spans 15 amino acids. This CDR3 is CASSGSGSSYNEQFF. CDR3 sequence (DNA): TGTGCCAGCAGTGGTAGCGGGAGCTCCTACAATGAGCAGTTCTTC.

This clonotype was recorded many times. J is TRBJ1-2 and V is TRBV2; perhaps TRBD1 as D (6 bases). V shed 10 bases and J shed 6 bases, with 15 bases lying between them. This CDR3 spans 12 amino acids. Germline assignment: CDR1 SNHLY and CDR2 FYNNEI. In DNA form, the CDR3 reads TGTGCCATATACCACAGGGTACATGGCTACACCTTC. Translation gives CAIYHRVHGYTF.

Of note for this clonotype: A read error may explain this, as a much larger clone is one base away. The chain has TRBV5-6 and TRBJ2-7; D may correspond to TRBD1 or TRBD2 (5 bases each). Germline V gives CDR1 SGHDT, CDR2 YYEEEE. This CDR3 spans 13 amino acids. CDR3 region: CTSSHRDPDEQYF. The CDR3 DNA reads TGTACCAGCAGCCACCGGGACCCTGACGAGCAGTACTTC.